Following are 5 T cell receptor beta chains from one sample sequenced in a study of blood T cell repertoires in COVID-19. Assay used: immunoSEQ multiplex PCR; TCRdb lists only in-frame clones, some missing. The sample lists more than 150,000 clones; over 80% were seen once. Sequences were obtained from peripheral blood. These receptors were obtained from a woman aged 25 to 45 with acute or convalescent COVID-19.

The genes are TRBV4-3 and TRBJ1-2; a weak D match, TRBD1 (5 bases). The germline V gene has CDR1 LGHNA and CDR2 YSLEER. This CDR3 is 17 amino acids long. V shed 0 bases and J shed 5 bases, with 19 bases lying between them. The CDR3 loop is CASSQERAGPPSYGYTF. DNA for the CDR3: TGCGCCAGCAGCCAAGAACGGGCAGGGCCACCCTCATATGGCTACACCTTC.

The chain carries TRBV5-1 and TRBJ1-6; weak D call: TRBD1 (5 bases). The CDR3 length is 14 residues. Trimming pared 6 bases from V and 9 bases from J, leaving 16 bases between. From germline, CDR1 is SGHRS and CDR2 YFSETQ. The CDR3 region has the DNA TGCGCCAGCAATACGGGGGAATTTATTTCACCCCTCCACTTT. Its translation: CASNTGEFISPLHF.

The chain combines TRBV5-5 with TRBJ2-1, with 9 bases matching TRBD2. There are 16 residues in the CDR3. Germline V gene sequence: CDR1 SGHKS, CDR2 YYEKEE (reference sequence). J was trimmed by 6 bases and V by 0 bases; bases with no gene match: 7. The chain's CDR3 is CASSLGSSGDRNEQFF. The CDR3 bases are TGTGCCAGCAGCTTGGGTTCTAGCGGGGACCGCAATGAGCAGTTCTTC.

The chain couples TRBV28 to TRBJ2-3; D unresolved. This CDR3 region has 14 residues. From germline, CDR1 is MDHEN and CDR2 SYDVKM. Trimming left V 5 bases short and J 0 bases short, with 9 bases between. The chain's CDR3 is CASSLPLSTDTQYF. CDR3 sequence (DNA): TGTGCCAGCAGTCTTCCTCTCAGCACAGATACGCAGTATTTT.

The chain employs TRBV7-6 and TRBJ2-1; TRBD2 matches at 11 bases. The CDR3 has 16 residues. Germline loops: CDR1 SGHVS, CDR2 FNYEAQ. Trimming took 3 bases from V and 8 from J; bases not matched to a gene: 9. The CDR3 here is CASSFLVAGGKDEQFF. The CDR3 DNA sequence: TGTGCCAGCAGCTTCCTTGTAGCGGGAGGGAAAGATGAGCAGTTCTTC.